The rows below give T cell receptor beta chains drawn from one sample of a study of cytomegalovirus exposure and HLA in healthy donors. Repertoires were generated with immunoSEQ multiplex PCR, while TCRdb's copy carries only in-frame clones and drops some. The sample holds about 180,000 clones, 82% seen once. The sample taken for sequencing was PBMCs. Source of these receptors: a woman aged 45-65 years in good health and CMV-seronegative. CDR3s include the opening cysteine and the closing phenylalanine or tryptophan. Fields, in order: D gene, CDR3 length, clone size, J gene, V gene, CDR3 protein, CDR3 DNA. D genes are given only for firm matches. Only some rows state a clone size, as once, few, many or a class for expanded clones.

>.|16|.|TRBJ2-4|TRBV6-5
CASSYSSSLAKNIQYF
TGTGCCAGCAGTTACTCATCGAGCTTAGCCAAAAACATTCAGTACTTC
>TRBD1|15|few|TRBJ1-4|TRBV7-9
CASSPTTGGDEKLFF
TGTGCCAGCAGCCCGACGACAGGGGGAGATGAAAAACTGTTTTTT
>TRBD2|15|.|TRBJ2-5|TRBV4-3
CASSHGSGGAREQYF
TGCGCCAGCAGCCACGGAAGCGGGGGGGCACGGGAGCAGTACTTC
>.|15|.|TRBJ1-2|TRBV6-6
CASSYKTGYPIGYTF
TGTGCCAGCAGTTACAAAACAGGGTACCCGATTGGCTACACCTTC
>.|13|.|TRBJ2-2|TRBV7-2
CASSRGGTGELFF
TGTGCCAGCAGTCGCGGTGGAACCGGGGAGCTGTTTTTT
>.|13|.|TRBJ2-5|TRBV4-1
CASSQGQQETQYF
TGCGCCAGCAGCCAAGGCCAGCAAGAGACCCAGTACTTC
>.|12|.|TRBJ2-7|TRBV4-2
CASSQDTYEQYF
TGTGCCAGCAGCCAAGACACCTACGAGCAGTACTTC
>TRBD2|15|once|TRBJ2-1|TRBV11-2
CASRSIGRGWNEQFF
TGTGCCAGCAGATCCATCGGGAGGGGGTGGAATGAGCAGTTCTTC
>.|17|.|TRBJ2-1|TRBV14
CASSQDLGASGYNEQFF
TGTGCCAGCAGCCAAGATTTGGGGGCCAGCGGCTACAATGAGCAGTTCTTC
>.|15|.|TRBJ1-5|TRBV19
CASSISTASNQPQHF
TGTGCCAGTAGTATTTCTACAGCTAGCAATCAGCCCCAGCATTTT
>TRBD1|15|.|TRBJ2-7|TRBV6-1
CASTQYWTGGDEQYF
TGTGCCAGCACCCAGTATTGGACAGGGGGGGACGAGCAGTACTTC
>.|12|.|TRBJ2-5|TRBV27
CASSFLQETQYF
TGTGCCAGCAGTTTTTTACAAGAGACCCAGTACTTC
>.|15|.|TRBJ2-7|TRBV9
CASSKTPTKNNEQYF
TGTGCCAGCAGCAAAACTCCGACAAAAAATAACGAGCAGTACTTC
>TRBD2|15|.|TRBJ2-7|TRBV5-1
CASSWSSGRDDEQYF
TGCGCCAGCAGCTGGTCTAGCGGGAGGGACGACGAGCAGTACTTC
>.|15|few|TRBJ1-5|TRBV19
CASSIGVGAHQPQHF
TGTGCCAGTAGTATCGGGGTGGGGGCTCATCAGCCCCAGCATTTT
>TRBD2|19|.|TRBJ2-1|TRBV7-9
CASSPSVIAGGHSYNEQFF
TGTGCCAGCAGTCCCTCCGTAATAGCGGGAGGGCACTCCTACAATGAGCAGTTCTTC
>TRBD2|17|.|TRBJ2-4|TRBV7-9
CASSLSFAGAMKNIQYF
TGTGCCAGCAGCTTATCCTTCGCGGGAGCCATGAAAAACATTCAGTACTTC
>TRBD1|14|.|TRBJ2-1|TRBV29-1
CSTRPGQVANEQFF
TGCAGCACGAGACCGGGACAGGTTGCCAATGAGCAGTTCTTC
>TRBD2|16|few|TRBJ2-1|TRBV5-6
CASSPRAGTSYNEQFF
TGTGCCAGCAGCCCGAGAGCGGGGACTTCCTACAATGAGCAGTTCTTC
>TRBD1|14|.|TRBJ1-4|TRBV5-8
CASSSGTGNEKLFF
TGTGCCAGCAGTTCCGGGACAGGGAATGAAAAACTGTTTTTT
>TRBD1|15|.|TRBJ2-7|TRBV28
CASSSPGTGGSEQYF
TGTGCCAGCAGTTCGCCCGGGACAGGGGGCTCCGAGCAGTACTTC
>.|12|.|TRBJ2-7|TRBV28
CASRLQGYEQYF
TGTGCCAGCAGACTACAGGGCTACGAGCAGTACTTC
>TRBD2|16|.|TRBJ2-7|TRBV5-1
CASSRGLAGGSYEQYF
TGCGCCAGCAGCAGGGGACTAGCGGGGGGCTCCTACGAGCAGTACTTC
>.|13|.|TRBJ1-3|TRBV19
CATSASSGNTIYF
TGTGCCACCTCAGCGAGCTCTGGAAACACCATATATTTT
>.|14|.|TRBJ1-2|TRBV14
CASSQISLNYGYTF
TGTGCCAGCAGCCAAATCAGTCTGAACTATGGCTACACCTTC
>TRBD2|14|few|TRBJ2-7|TRBV5-6
CASSLAGGAYEQYF
TGTGCCAGCAGCTTGGCGGGGGGGGCCTACGAGCAGTACTTC
>.|16|.|TRBJ2-3|TRBV5-1
CASSGTVAGSTDTQYF
TGCGCCAGCAGCGGAACCGTGGCGGGGAGCACAGATACGCAGTATTTT
>TRBD1|13|.|TRBJ1-5|TRBV28
CASSFWDDRAQHF
TGTGCCAGCAGTTTCTGGGATGACAGGGCCCAGCATTTT
>.|14|few|TRBJ1-4|TRBV5-4
CASSLSGLNEKLFF
TGTGCCAGCAGCTTGTCTGGGCTAAATGAAAAACTGTTTTTT
>TRBD1|16|.|TRBJ2-2|TRBV5-4
CASSPRTGRSTGELFF
TGTGCCAGCAGCCCGAGGACAGGGCGTAGCACCGGGGAGCTGTTTTTT
>TRBD1|16|.|TRBJ1-2|TRBV4-2
CASSRNLDRIQYGYTF
TGTGCCAGCAGCCGAAACCTGGACAGGATACAATATGGCTACACCTTC
>.|15|.|TRBJ2-1|TRBV6-5
CASSYSGGQYNEQFF
TGTGCCAGCAGTTACTCTGGGGGCCAGTACAATGAGCAGTTCTTC
>TRBD2|15|.|TRBJ2-7|TRBV30
CAWSVMWEGVYEQYF
TGTGCCTGGAGTGTTATGTGGGAGGGCGTTTACGAGCAGTACTTC
>TRBD1|14|.|TRBJ2-3|TRBV7-3
CASSSGQVRDTQYF
TGTGCCAGCAGCTCGGGACAGGTCAGGGATACGCAGTATTTT
>TRBD2|17|few|TRBJ2-3|TRBV19
CASSPNRLAGGPDTQYF
TGTGCCAGTAGCCCTAATCGCCTGGCGGGGGGACCAGATACGCAGTATTTT
>.|13|few|TRBJ2-3|TRBV9
CASSVAPRDTQYF
TGTGCCAGCAGCGTAGCTCCCCGAGATACGCAGTATTTT
>TRBD1|17|.|TRBJ2-3|TRBV19
CASSTRGQRASTDTQYF
TGTGCCAGTAGTACCCGGGGACAGAGAGCTAGCACAGATACGCAGTATTTT
>.|14|once|TRBJ1-4|TRBV6-5
CASSPGIVGEKLFF
TGTGCCAGCAGCCCGGGGATTGTGGGTGAAAAACTGTTTTTT
>TRBD1|16|.|TRBJ1-1|TRBV28
CASSLEDRGRITEAFF
TGTGCCAGCAGTTTAGAGGACAGGGGGCGTATCACTGAAGCTTTCTTT
>.|15|.|TRBJ2-1|TRBV2
CASTPRGGSYNEQFF
TGTGCCAGCACCCCGAGGGGGGGATCCTACAATGAGCAGTTCTTC
>TRBD2|14|.|TRBJ2-1|TRBV5-6
CASSRAGTRDEQFF
TGTGCCAGCAGCCGAGCCGGGACTAGAGATGAGCAGTTCTTC
>.|15|.|TRBJ1-1|TRBV11-3
CASSLDSGLNTEAFF
TGTGCCAGCAGCTTAGATTCGGGTCTGAACACTGAAGCTTTCTTT
>TRBD2|18|once|TRBJ2-7|TRBV28
CVSGPGWLAGGRNYEQYF
TGTGTCAGCGGACCCGGGTGGCTAGCGGGGGGGCGCAACTACGAGCAGTACTTC
>.|15|.|TRBJ1-5|TRBV2
CASSEQVNSNQPQHF
TGTGCCAGCAGTGAACAGGTCAATAGCAATCAGCCCCAGCATTTT
>.|12|.|TRBJ1-2|TRBV7-8
CASSSDSYGYTF
TGTGCCAGCAGCTCTGACAGCTATGGCTACACCTTC
>.|14|.|TRBJ2-1|TRBV7-2
CASSGSIGVNEQFF
TGTGCCAGCAGCGGGAGCATAGGTGTGAATGAGCAGTTCTTC
>.|11|few|TRBJ2-7|TRBV2
CASSLRYEQYF
TGTGCCAGCAGTCTTCGTTACGAGCAGTACTTC
>.|14|.|TRBJ1-1|TRBV7-3
CASSQGGWDTEAFF
TGTGCCAGCAGCCAGGGTGGTTGGGACACTGAAGCTTTCTTT
>.|12|.|TRBJ1-2|TRBV7-8
CASSLGGRGYTF
TGTGCCAGCAGCTTAGGGGGGAGGGGCTACACCTTC
>.|13|.|TRBJ2-7|TRBV28
CASCSTGPYEQYF
TGTGCCAGCTGTTCGACAGGCCCCTACGAGCAGTACTTC
>.|14|.|TRBJ2-7|TRBV27
CASSPHRSTYEQYF
TGTGCCAGCAGTCCCCACAGGAGTACCTACGAGCAGTACTTC
>TRBD2|18|.|TRBJ2-5|TRBV7-2
CASSLSVSGGAIQETQYF
TGTGCCAGCAGCTTATCAGTTAGCGGGGGAGCTATACAAGAGACCCAGTACTTC
>.|12|.|TRBJ2-5|TRBV29-1
CSAGGLAETQYF
TGCAGCGCCGGGGGGCTAGCGGAGACCCAGTACTTC
>.|14|.|TRBJ2-1|TRBV4-2
CASSHPSTHNEQFF
TGTGCCAGCAGCCACCCGTCAACTCACAATGAGCAGTTCTTC
>TRBD2|15|.|TRBJ2-7|TRBV6-5
CASSAPSGRFYEQYF
TGTGCCAGCAGTGCCCCTAGCGGGAGATTCTACGAGCAGTACTTC
>.|14|.|TRBJ2-7|TRBV28
CASSFLAHSYEQYF
TGTGCCAGCAGTTTCCTTGCCCACTCATACGAGCAGTACTTC
>TRBD1|14|.|TRBJ1-2|TRBV5-1
CASSLAPDRGPHTF
TGCGCCAGCAGCTTGGCCCCGGACAGGGGACCACACACCTTC
>.|14|.|TRBJ1-2|TRBV6-1
CASSTQTAPYGYTF
TGTGCCAGCAGTACACAGACAGCCCCCTATGGCTACACCTTC
>.|13|.|TRBJ1-4|TRBV30
CAWSWGPSEKLFF
TGTGCCTGGAGTTGGGGGCCTAGTGAAAAACTGTTTTTT